This T cell receptor beta chain came from a study of blood T cells in healthy people across ages. V lost 3 bases, J lost 0 bases, and 15 bases lay in between. The V gene's germline CDR1 is LNHDA and CDR2 SQIVND (reference sequence). The CDR3 runs 18 residues. Each donor's blood draw was around 9.2 milliliters of peripheral blood. This clonotype has a handful of counts. Antigen: not known. Combining a sample-barcoded 5' primer with a J-beta primer mix, a second PCR ran for about 6 to 11 cycles. MiXCR, run by TCRdb on the 5' RACE reads, gives a single entry per CDR3 protein. The sample lists 1.5 million to 2 million distinct CDR3 sequences; roughly 28% were seen once. Whole-study findings and limits: Donor CMV infection status was unknown, possibly confounding age-related changes in expanded clonotypes. Long-lived donors exceeded aged donors in naive CD4+ cells and diversity.

The sequence was obtained from a young woman in good health. The rearrangement links TRBV19 to TRBJ2-6; D uncertain. The source material was blood. CDR3 DNA: TGTGCCAGTAGTATCTCTCCCCCGGCGCGCTCTGGGGCCAACGTCCTGACTTTC. This encodes CASSISPPARSGANVLTF.